One sample yielded the 7 T cell receptor beta chains listed below, sequenced in a study of blood T cells in healthy people across ages. Through a sample-barcoded 5' primer and a J-beta primer mix, a second PCR was run for about 7 to 12 cycles. TCRdb itself ran the 5' RACE reads through MiXCR, one entry per CDR3 protein. The sample holds about 1.1 million distinct CDR3 sequences, 35% to 40% seen once. The source material was blood. The receptors shown here come from a man aged 18 to 29 in good health.

The rearrangement links TRBV27 to TRBJ2-7; 8 bases line up with TRBD2. Judging by the DNA end, TRBJ2-5 fits better; the J call may be wrong. This CDR3 is 16 amino acids long. CDR1 and CDR2 (germline): MNHEY, SMNVEV (reference sequence). Here the CDR3 reads CASSLSGRAGVETQYF. The DNA of the CDR3 is TGTGCCAGCAGTTTATCGGGACGAGCGGGGGTCGAGACCCAGTACTTC.

The V call is TRBV27, the J call TRBJ2-1, with 7 positions matching TRBD1. The CDR3 has 16 residues. CDR1 and CDR2 from the germline V gene are MNHEY and SMNVEV (reference sequence). The trim removed 5 bases at V and 8 bases at J, leaving 15 bases unmatched. DNA for the CDR3: TGTGCCAGCAGTCCGTCTACAGGGGTTCAATTCTATGAGCAGTTCTTC. Protein product: CASSPSTGVQFYEQFF.

Only one count was recorded for this clonotype. This sequence joins TRBV13 and TRBJ1-6; 9 bases are shared with TRBD1. This CDR3 region has 15 residues. V lost 1 base and J lost 8; bases outside the gene matches: 3. CDR1 PRHDT and CDR2 FYEKMQ come from the germline V gene (reference sequence). The DNA of the CDR3 is TGTGCCAGCAGCTTAGACAGGGGGCCTGATTCACCCCTCCACTTT. Translation: CASSLDRGPDSPLHF.

In its sample, this clonotype was seen a few times. The chain links TRBV5-1 to TRBJ1-2, with D uncertain. V dropped 5 bases and J dropped 4 bases, with 15 bases sitting between them. Germline values: CDR1 SGHRS, CDR2 YFSETQ. The CDR3 consists of 14 residues. The DNA of the CDR3 is TGCGCCAGCAGTCCCCCTCGGTCCGGCTATGGCTACACCTTC. Its protein product is CASSPPRSGYGYTF.

V is TRBV9 and J is TRBJ2-1; D is uncertain. The germline gives CDR1 SGDLS, CDR2 YYNGEE. V was trimmed by 0 bases and J by 4 bases, leaving 17 bases between them. CDR3 length: 17 residues. The CDR3 is CASSVGVQAKRYNEQFF. The CDR3 DNA reads TGTGCCAGCAGCGTAGGTGTGCAAGCAAAGAGGTACAATGAGCAGTTCTTC.

This clonotype appeared a few times. CDR3 residues: CAISGSGYGINEQFF. CDR3 DNA sequence: TGTGCCATCAGTGGGTCAGGGTATGGAATCAATGAGCAGTTCTTC. This chain connects TRBV10-3 to TRBJ2-1; possibly TRBD1 for D (5 bases). Per germline, CDR1 ENHRY and CDR2 SYGVKD. Trimming removed 4 bases from V and 6 bases from J, with 16 bases in between. The CDR3 extends over 15 amino acids.

The rearrangement joins TRBV10-3 to TRBJ1-3; D is undetermined. Trimming cost V 5 bases and J 0 bases, with 14 bases left between them. The CDR3 totals 16 residues. Per the germline V gene, CDR1 is ENHRY and CDR2 is SYGVKD. CDR3 in DNA: TGTGCCATCAGTAGATCCCCCCGTAGCTCTGGAAACACCATATATTTT. It codes for CAISRSPRSSGNTIYF.